These 5 T cell receptor beta chains were sequenced from one sample in a study of CD8+ T cells in alopecia areata. Reverse transcription of extracted RNA yielded cDNA, which provided the sequencing template. Generated by immunoSEQ multiplex PCR, the TCRdb table keeps only in-frame clones and is missing some. The data hold 100,000 to 150,000 clones, with about 46% observed a single time. The sequenced sample was CD8+ T cells sorted from blood, obtained at week 0. The receptors were sampled from a human donor with alopecia areata.

The rearrangement uses TRBV13 and TRBJ2-5; D is uncertain. Deletions cut 2 bases from V and 3 bases from J, with 10 bases between. This CDR3 contains 14 residues. Germline values: CDR1 PRHDT, CDR2 FYEKMQ (reference sequence). For the CDR3, the DNA is TGTGCCAGCAGCTTAAGGGCCGGCGAAGAGACCCAGTACTTC. Translation gives CASSLRAGEETQYF.

The chain joins TRBV19 to TRBJ1-1, with D hard to call. The CDR3 has 16 residues. From germline, CDR1 is LNHDA and CDR2 SQIVND (reference sequence). Deletions cut 1 base from V and 2 bases from J, with 14 bases between. CDR3 amino acids: CASSIADDTVNTEAFF. CDR3 bases: TGTGCCAGTAGTATAGCCGACGACACGGTTAACACTGAAGCTTTCTTT.

This clone was observed a handful of times. This chain uses TRBV29-1 with TRBJ2-7; D call uncertain. The CDR3 consists of 14 residues. Germline lookup yields CDR1 SQVTM and CDR2 ANQGSEA. V was shortened by 1 base and J by 6 bases, with 16 bases between the two germline ends. The DNA for the CDR3 is TGCAGCGTTGAAGGGACCGGGTCCGGGTTCGAGCAGTACTTC. Amino acids: CSVEGTGSGFEQYF.

This clone was counted only a few times. The chain joins TRBV6-4 to TRBJ2-3; no reliable D call. The germline V gene encodes CDR1 MRHNA and CDR2 SNTAGT. The CDR3 is 15 amino acids. The V and J ends lost 3 bases and 2 bases respectively, with 12 bases between them. This chain's CDR3 is CASSEVSSATDTQYF. The CDR3 DNA follows: TGTGCCAGCAGTGAGGTTAGCTCGGCCACAGATACGCAGTATTTT.

This clone was counted at least ten times. The chain joins TRBV5-1 to TRBJ2-1, with 11 bases matching TRBD2. This CDR3 spans 15 amino acids. V lost 7 bases to trimming and J lost 9 bases; unmatched junction nucleotides: 12. Germline CDR1 reads SGHRS; CDR2 reads YFSETQ. CDR3 amino acids: CASRYSGGALSEQFF. The CDR3 DNA sequence: TGCGCCAGCCGTTATAGCGGGGGGGCCTTGAGTGAGCAGTTCTTC.